What follows are 7 T cell receptor beta chains derived from one specimen sequenced in a study of cytomegalovirus exposure and HLA in healthy donors. This PCR relied on a set of 60 Vbeta primers and 13 Jbeta primers. The table came from immunoSEQ multiplex PCR; TCRdb's copy has only in-frame clones and leaves some out. Among 100,000 to 120,000 clones listed, about 81% were seen once. The material sequenced was PBMCs. These receptors originate from a man between 25 and 39 years old in good health and CMV-seronegative.

J is TRBJ1-1 and V is TRBV18; D is unclear. V was clipped by 3 bases and J by 5 bases, with 13 bases between them. The CDR3 covers 14 residues. Germline CDR1 KGHSH, CDR2 LQKENI. The CDR3 DNA reads as TGTGCCAGCTCACCTTCGGCGGGGAGAACTGAAGCTTTCTTT. Protein: CASSPSAGRTEAFF.

The rearrangement joins TRBV28 to TRBJ2-3; D remains ambiguous. V shed 8 bases and J shed 0 bases, with 18 bases lying between them. Germline values: CDR1 MDHEN, CDR2 SYDVKM. CDR3 length: 16 residues. CDR3 coding DNA: TGTGCCAGCGTACCCCAAAAAGCCGATAGCACAGATACGCAGTATTTT. This gives the protein CASVPQKADSTDTQYF.

The chain is built from TRBV10-3 and TRBJ2-5; D ambiguous. The germline CDR1 and CDR2 sequences are ENHRY and SYGVKD. This CDR3 has 15 residues. The germline V and J ends were trimmed by 0 bases and 5 bases, with 13 bases remaining between them. The CDR3 nucleotides are TGTGCCATCAGTGAGTCGTCGGCCCCGCGGGAGACCCAGTACTTC. It translates to CAISESSAPRETQYF.

V gene TRBV7-2 combines with J gene TRBJ2-3, with no clear D. CDR1 and CDR2 (germline): SGHTA, FQGNSA. The V end lost 3 bases, the J end lost 3 bases, and 10 bases lay between the germline ends. The CDR3 is 14 amino acids. Here the CDR3 reads CASSFTPETDTQYF. DNA for the CDR3: TGTGCCAGCAGCTTTACCCCTGAGACAGATACGCAGTATTTT. Full variable domain (rest looked up from reference TRBV7-2 and TRBJ2-3): GAGVSQSPSNKVTEKGKDVELRCDPISGHTALYWYRQSLGQGLEFLIYFQGNSAPDKSGLPSDRFSAERTGGSVSTLTIQRTQQEDSAVYLCASSFTPETDTQYFGPGTRLTVL.

The V and J genes are TRBV12-5 and TRBJ2-7; TRBD2 matches at 8 bases. Germline CDR1 is LGHNT and CDR2 is FRNRAP. The CDR3 is made up of 14 amino acids. V was clipped by 5 bases and J by 1 base; unmatched bases: 4. The CDR3 sequence is CASGLTGGSYEQYF. The DNA of the CDR3 is TGTGCTAGTGGTCTCACGGGAGGGTCCTACGAGCAGTACTTC. Drawing the rest from reference TRBV12-5 and TRBJ2-7, the complete variable domain is DARVTQTPRHKVTEMGQEVTMRCQPILGHNTVFWYRQTMMQGLELLAYFRNRAPLDDSGMPKDRFSAEMPDATLATLKIQPSEPRDSAVYFCASGLTGGSYEQYFGPGTRLTVT.

This chain joins TRBV5-8 and TRBJ2-5, with D possibly matching TRBD1 (6 bases). Looked up from germline, CDR1 is SGHTS and CDR2 is YDEGEE. The ends were cut back, 5 bases at V and 9 bases at J, with 23 bases in the middle. The CDR3 spans 15 residues. CDR3 in DNA: TGTGCCAGCAGGCCGAAGGGGGACGCCCTTGGGGCCCAGTACTTC. This gives the protein CASRPKGDALGAQYF.

The J gene is TRBJ2-5, the V gene TRBV30, with no clear D. The V end was cut by 3 bases, the J end by 5 bases, with 16 bases between. From germline, CDR1 is GTSNPN and CDR2 SVGIG (reference sequence). The CDR3 is 14 amino acids. CDR3: CAWSAGIDGETQYF. CDR3 bases: TGTGCCTGGAGCGCCGGTATCGACGGGGAGACCCAGTACTTC.